Sequencing of this T cell receptor beta chain was carried out in a study of response to subunit inactivated influenza vaccine. Findings and caveats of the study: T cells newly recruited by each seasonal influenza vaccination are few, the authors suggested.

MiXCR was run by TCRdb on the RT-PCR reads, yielding one entry per CDR3 protein. Counted here are around 760,000 distinct CDR3 sequences, approximately 14% occurring once; the ten biggest clones make up 5.5% to 8%. With V trimmed by 5 bases and J by 2 bases, 4 bases remained unmatched. The CDR3 extends over 15 amino acids. CDR1 MNHNS and CDR2 SASEGT come from the germline V gene. This clonotype was found a few times. Its cognate antigen is unknown. This receptor was taken from a man over 45 who received an inactivated influenza vaccine. Material: PBMCs from blood, obtained less than 15 days before vaccination. The chain employs TRBV6-1 and TRBJ2-7; TRBD2 aligns across 12 bases. The CDR3 bases are TGTGCCAGCAGTAGGACTAGCGGGGCCCCCTACGAGCAGTACTTC. Amino acid sequence: CASSRTSGAPYEQYF.